This entry lists 13 T cell receptor beta chains sequenced from one sample in a study of shared clonotypes between healthy human individuals. Produced via immunoSEQ multiplex PCR; TCRdb's table is partial and in-frame only. The sample has about 1.1 million clones, around three quarters seen once. Specimen: memory CD4+ T cells from PBMCs. The subset here: CD45RA-negative fraction. Receptors originate from a man aged 18 to 29 in good health. Some clones in this sample may be carry-over from other donors' samples.

This chain links TRBV27 with TRBJ1-4; D call uncertain. Germline values: CDR1 MNHEY, CDR2 SMNVEV (reference sequence). V gave up 5 bases and J gave up 4 bases, with 8 bases separating them. The CDR3 consists of 13 residues. CDR3 sequence reads: CASSATDNEKLFF. Written as DNA, the CDR3 is TGTGCCAGCAGTGCAACGGATAATGAAAAACTGTTTTTT.

This clone was seen ten or more times. The chain employs TRBV28 and TRBJ1-1; no definite D call. CDR1 is MDHEN and CDR2 is SYDVKM in the germline V gene. The CDR3 totals 15 residues. V gave up 5 bases and J gave up 3 bases, with 16 bases separating them. The chain's CDR3 is CASSPMEGYDTEAFF. In DNA, the CDR3 is TGTGCCAGCAGTCCGATGGAGGGTTACGACACTGAAGCTTTCTTT.

The rearrangement joins TRBV28 to TRBJ1-1; 8 bases are a match to TRBD1. J was trimmed by 5 bases and V by 6 bases; bases with no gene match: 20. The CDR3 sequence is 18 residues long. The germline gives CDR1 MDHEN, CDR2 SYDVKM. In nucleotides, the CDR3 is TGTGCCAGCAGGGCAACCCTCGGACAGGGAGAGGGGTGGACTGAAGCTTTCTTT. Translated, it gives CASRATLGQGEGWTEAFF.

The rearrangement joins TRBV5-1 to TRBJ2-7, with D perhaps TRBD1 (5 bases). The germline V gene encodes CDR1 SGHRS and CDR2 YFSETQ. Deletions cut 5 bases from V and 7 bases from J, with 19 bases between. The CDR3 runs 14 residues. The CDR3 here is CASSYTRAGSEQYF. The CDR3 DNA follows: TGCGCCAGCAGTTACACCAGGGCCGGGTCGGAGCAGTACTTC.

The genes are TRBV11-3 and TRBJ1-2, with D uncertain. The CDR3 is 12 residues long. Germline V gene lookup returns CDR1 SGHNT and CDR2 YENEEA. Trimming cost V 5 bases and J 4 bases, with 8 bases left between them. DNA for the CDR3: TGTGCCAGCAGCCTACGGACCTATGGCTACACCTTC. It specifies CASSLRTYGYTF.

The chain joins TRBV19 to TRBJ1-5; 7 nucleotides match TRBD1. The germline CDR1 and CDR2 sequences are LNHDA and SQIVND (reference sequence). The trim removed 7 bases at V and 1 base at J, leaving 10 bases unmatched. The CDR3 has 16 residues. This chain's CDR3 is CASNRQGPGSNQPQHF. In nucleotides, the CDR3 is TGTGCCAGTAACCGACAGGGCCCTGGAAGCAATCAGCCCCAGCATTTT.

This clone showed up just once. The chain couples TRBV5-1 to TRBJ2-7; D remains ambiguous. The CDR3 extends over 13 amino acids. Germline CDR1 is SGHRS and CDR2 is YFSETQ. Trimming left V 2 bases short and J 7 bases short, with 13 bases between. DNA for the CDR3: TGCGCCAGCAGCTTTACAGATCCTTCTGAGCAGTACTTC. It yields the protein CASSFTDPSEQYF.

This chain links TRBV7-9 with TRBJ1-2; D call uncertain. V shed 2 bases and J shed 7 bases, with 8 bases lying between them. CDR1 SEHNR and CDR2 FQNEAQ come from the germline V gene (reference sequence). This CDR3 contains 12 residues. The CDR3 nucleotides are TGTGCCAGCAGCTTATCGTTGGGTGGCTACACCTTC. Its translation is CASSLSLGGYTF.

This clone was observed a single time. At the DNA level, this CDR3 is encoded by other sequences in the same sample as well. This chain links TRBV5-1 with TRBJ2-3; D is perhaps TRBD2 (5 bases). CDR3 size: 15 residues. CDR1 and CDR2 (germline): SGHRS, YFSETQ. V lost 0 bases and J lost 0, with 8 bases in between. DNA of the CDR3: TGCGCCAGCAGCTTGGGGCCTAGCAGCACAGATACGCAGTATTTT. It yields the protein CASSLGPSSTDTQYF. Based on the CDR3 plus reference TRBV5-1 and TRBJ2-3, the full variable domain is KAGVTQTPRYLIKTRGQQVTLSCSPISGHRSVSWYQQTPGQGLQFLFEYFSETQRNKGNFPGRFSGRQFSNSRSEMNVSTLELGDSALYLCASSLGPSSTDTQYFGPGTRLTVL.

This chain joins TRBV28 and TRBJ1-3; D might be TRBD1 (5 bases). V lost 1 base and J 6 bases, leaving 19 bases between the germline ends. The CDR3 runs 17 residues. CDR1 is MDHEN, CDR2 SYDVKM, per germline. The CDR3 DNA reads TGTGCCAGCAGTTTATCAGCAATCAGAGACAGAGAAAACACCATATATTTT. Translated: CASSLSAIRDRENTIYF.

This clone has at least ten counts. The rearrangement joins TRBV28 to TRBJ2-5; the D gene is possibly TRBD1 (6 bases). Per the germline V gene, CDR1 is MDHEN and CDR2 is SYDVKM. CDR3 length: 14 amino acids. V was trimmed by 10 bases and J by 2 bases, leaving 17 bases between them. CDR3 coding DNA: TGTGCCACGAGGACAGTGACGGCTCAAGAGACCCAGTACTTC. Amino acid sequence: CATRTVTAQETQYF.

This clone showed up just a few times. The V gene is TRBV30, the J gene TRBJ2-7; D call uncertain. Germline CDR1 GTSNPN, CDR2 SVGIG (reference sequence). Deletions cut 0 bases from V and 10 bases from J, with 13 bases between. CDR3 length: 12 amino acids. CDR3 region: CAWSVGVRPQYF. As DNA, the CDR3 is TGTGCCTGGAGTGTTGGGGTTCGGCCACAGTACTTC.

The count of this clone is one. The same CDR3 is also encoded by other DNA sequences in this sample. The genes are TRBV6-4 and TRBJ2-3, with D perhaps given as TRBD1 or TRBD2 (6 bases each). Germline-derived CDR1 and CDR2 are MRHNA and SNTAGT. The CDR3 has 15 amino acids. The V and J ends lost 4 bases and 2 bases respectively, with 13 bases between them. The DNA of the CDR3 is TGTGCCAGCAGTGGCCAGGGGAGGCCCACAGATACGCAGTATTTT. Translated, it gives CASSGQGRPTDTQYF.